Listed below are T cell receptor beta chains from one sample, sequenced in a study of metastatic and nonmetastatic thyroid tumors. TCRdb reanalyzed the PCR reads via MiXCR. The table lists about 70,000 clones, about 17% of them singletons. Input material: blood. All receptors come from a female donor with papillary thyroid cancer or a benign thyroid nodule (not recorded which). Some clones in this sample may be carry-over from other donors' samples. Each CDR3 is given with its conserved first and last residue. D genes are given only for firm matches. Expanded clones get a size class; other rows say once, few or many, or leave the size out.

TRBD1,TRBV5-4,TRBJ2-3,many,TGTGCCAGCAGCTTCAGGGGGCCCACAGATACGCAGTATTTT,CASSFRGPTDTQYF
TRBD2,TRBV20-1,TRBJ2-1,-,TGCAGTGCTAGAGGGTCGCGGGAGGGCTACAATGAGCAGTTCTTC,CSARGSREGYNEQFF
-,TRBV11-2,TRBJ1-1,-,TGTGCCAGCAGCACGATTACCCGCCCCGGGCATTTCTTT,CASSTITRPGHFF
-,TRBV12-5,TRBJ2-1,many,TGTGCTAGTGGTCCTGAAGGGGTTGCCCCACACAATGAGCAGTTCTTC,CASGPEGVAPHNEQFF
-,TRBV6-1,TRBJ2-6,many,TGTGCCAGCAGGGGTAGGGGCGCTGGGGCCAACGTCCTGACTTTC,CASRGRGAGANVLTF
-,TRBV30,TRBJ2-3,many,TGTGCCTGGAGAACAGATTACACAGATACGCAGTATTTT,CAWRTDYTDTQYF
-,TRBV28,TRBJ1-1,many,TGCGCCAGCGCGGACTCCATGAACACTGAAGCTTTCTTT,CASADSMNTEAFF
-,TRBV20-1,TRBJ1-4,many,TGCAGTGCTGGCCGGGACTTTGATGAAAAACTGTTTTTT,CSAGRDFDEKLFF
-,TRBV12-3/TRBV12-4,TRBJ2-5,many,TGTGCCAGCAGTCCAAGGGAGACCCAGTACTTC,CASSPRETQYF
TRBD1,TRBV30,TRBJ2-3,many,TGTGCCAGGGGACAGTCCGCCTCTAGCACAGATACGCAGTATTTT,CARGQSASSTDTQYF
-,TRBV12-3/TRBV12-4,TRBJ2-7,few,TGTGCCAGCAGTTTTATTAGTACACTCCCCTACGAGCAGTACTTC,CASSFISTLPYEQYF
-,TRBV20-1,TRBJ2-2,many,TGCAGTGCACGCGGGGTCGGTAGCACCGGGGAGCTGTTTTTT,CSARGVGSTGELFF
-,TRBV28,TRBJ2-7,-,TGTGCCAGCATTTGTGGCAGGGGCTACGAGCAGTACTTC,CASICGRGYEQYF
TRBD1,TRBV6-1,TRBJ2-6,-,TGTGCCATCAGTGGGACAGGGGGCTCTGGGGCCAACGTCCTGACTTTC,CAISGTGGSGANVLTF
TRBD1,TRBV6-4,TRBJ1-5,-,TGTGCCATCAGTGAGACGGGACAGAGCAATCAGCCCCAGCATTTT,CAISETGQSNQPQHF
-,TRBV6-1,TRBJ2-7,many,TGTGCCAGCAGCCCAGCGGGCCTGCAGTACTTC,CASSPAGLQYF
-,TRBV7-8,TRBJ1-2,many,TGTGCCAGCAGCTGGACCATCCGGGCTGACTATGGCTACACCTTC,CASSWTIRADYGYTF
-,TRBV27,TRBJ2-5,many,TGTGCCAGCTGGGCAGGGGTAGAGACCCAGTACTTC,CASWAGVETQYF
-,TRBV7-2,TRBJ1-2,many,TGTGCCAGCAGCCAGGGTGGGGGATATGGCTACACCTTC,CASSQGGGYGYTF
-,TRBV19,TRBJ1-3,many,TGTGCCAGTAGTAAGGAGCGGGGAAACACCATATATTTT,CASSKERGNTIYF
TRBD1,TRBV5-4,TRBJ2-1,-,TGTGCCAGCAGCATAGACAGGGGAGAGTACAATGAGCAGTTCTTC,CASSIDRGEYNEQFF
-,TRBV5-5,TRBJ1-1,-,TGTGCCAGCAGCTCCAGACCCGCGGCGAACACTGAAGCTTTCTTT,CASSSRPAANTEAFF
-,TRBV12-3/TRBV12-4,TRBJ1-1,many,TGTGCCAGCAGTTTAGACACTGAAGCTTTCTTT,CASSLDTEAFF
-,TRBV12-3/TRBV12-4,TRBJ2-7,many,TGTGCCAGCAGTCGCTACAGCTACGAGCAGTACTTC,CASSRYSYEQYF
-,TRBV6-5,TRBJ2-6,-,TGTGCCAGCAGTTATCTGGAGGGATCCGGGGCCAACGTCCTGACTTTC,CASSYLEGSGANVLTF
TRBD1,TRBV11-2,TRBJ2-1,many,TGTGCCAGCAGCTTGCAGGGGGCGAGCTACAATGAGCAGTTCTTC,CASSLQGASYNEQFF
-,TRBV7-9,TRBJ1-1,-,TGTGCCAGCAGCGACCGGGACCATAAGGAAGCTTTCTTT,CASSDRDHKEAFF